This T cell receptor beta chain was documented in a study of cytomegalovirus exposure and HLA in healthy donors. Looking at the study overall: From donors who were HLA-typed, an early data release held about 85 million unique TCRs.

Study-wide results and limits: Fewer N-insertions (relative to the roughly 700-donor mean) were reportedly seen in an Asian-associated ancestry cluster in a later analysis.

The PCR ran on 60 Vbeta and 13 Jbeta primers. Only in-frame clones appear in the TCRdb table, and some are missing; sequencing was by immunoSEQ multiplex PCR. The data hold over 100,000 clones, with 70% to 75% observed a single time. This clone appeared a single time. What it recognizes is unknown. The CDR3 runs to 15 residues. Germline V gene sequence: CDR1 LGHNA, CDR2 YSLEER. Trimming at V came to 4 bases and at J to 1 base, leaving 7 bases not matched to a gene. Sequenced material: PBMCs. This chain uses TRBV4-3 with TRBJ2-7; 7 bases align to TRBD2. This clonotype was sampled from a male donor in good health and CMV-seronegative. The CDR3 loop is CASSREWGGSYEQYF. The CDR3 coding sequence is TGCGCCAGCAGCCGAGAGTGGGGGGGTTCCTACGAGCAGTACTTC.